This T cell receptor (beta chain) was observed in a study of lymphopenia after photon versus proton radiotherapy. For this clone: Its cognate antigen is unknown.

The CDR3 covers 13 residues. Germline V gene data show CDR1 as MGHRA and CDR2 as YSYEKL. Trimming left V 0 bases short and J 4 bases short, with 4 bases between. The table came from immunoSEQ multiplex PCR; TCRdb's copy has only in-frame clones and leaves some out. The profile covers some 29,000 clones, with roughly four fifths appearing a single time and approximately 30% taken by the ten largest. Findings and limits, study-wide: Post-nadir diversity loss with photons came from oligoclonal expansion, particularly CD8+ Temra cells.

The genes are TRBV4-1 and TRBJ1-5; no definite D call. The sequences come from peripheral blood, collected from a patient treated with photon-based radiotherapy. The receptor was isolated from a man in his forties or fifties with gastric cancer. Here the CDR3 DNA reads TGCGCCAGCAGCCAAGATTTTAATCAGCCCCAGCATTTT. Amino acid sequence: CASSQDFNQPQHF.